Given below is one T cell receptor beta chain in context. Some clones are missing from TCRdb's copy, which holds only in-frame ones; the method was immunoSEQ multiplex PCR. The sample carries some 250,000 clones, 80% to 85% recorded once. The sample is drawn from a study of blood T cell repertoires in COVID-19. Study information: Samples came from the United States, Italy and Spain, spanning acute and convalescent COVID-19. From T cells, B-cell-depleted T cells, or PBMCs came the material, which was cDNA or gDNA.

The V end lost 0 bases, the J end lost 5 bases, and 9 bases lay between the germline ends. The CDR3 extends over 14 amino acids. Germline V CDR1 and CDR2: LGHNA, YSLEER. The receptor was derived from a man aged 50 to 59 with active or convalescent COVID-19. This sequence joins TRBV4-3 and TRBJ2-3, with TRBD2 as a possible D gene (6 bases). The material sequenced was peripheral blood. The chain's CDR3 is CASSQDSGVDTQYF. DNA of the CDR3: TGCGCCAGCAGCCAAGACTCGGGGGTAGATACGCAGTATTTT.